This TCR beta chain was sequenced during a study of T cell changes during pregnancy in multiple sclerosis. Assay: immunoSEQ multiplex PCR; the TCRdb copy retains only in-frame clones and omits some. The sample comprises around 56,000 clones, approximately 90% of which are singletons, and approximately 2.3% rests with the top ten. The clonotype originates from a female donor in good health, enrolled as a control in a pregnancy study. This material consisted of peripheral blood, taken in the first trimester of pregnancy.

The CDR3 nucleotides are TGTGCCACTTCCCCGGGACACTCGAACACTGAAGCTTTCTTT. Residues: CATSPGHSNTEAFF. The chain recombines TRBV19 with TRBJ1-1, with a tentative D call TRBD1 (6 bases). The V gene lost 10 bases and the J gene lost 1 base, with 16 bases spanning the gap. This CDR3 is built from 14 residues. Germline CDR1 LNHDA, CDR2 SQIVND (reference sequence).